This TCR beta chain was sequenced for a study of early T cells in non-severe SARS-CoV-2 infection. Background on the study: With bulk RNA from unsorted whole blood as input, sequencing yielded unpaired chains.

Unique molecular identifiers tagged individual cDNA molecules. MiXCR, applied by TCRdb to the 5' RACE reads, yields one record per CDR3 protein. The sample records tens of thousands of distinct CDR3 sequences, roughly 10% being singletons. Whole-study results and caveats: VDJdb-based matching was biased toward anti-spike CD8 responses and missed private and CD4 specificities.

This clonotype has more than one count but fewer than ten. The target antigen is unknown. The CDR3 sequence is 14 residues long. The V end was cut by 4 bases, the J end by 6 bases, with 16 bases between. The germline CDR1 and CDR2 sequences are LGHDT and YNNKEL (reference sequence). Sample: whole blood. The clonotype comes from an adult who was a healthcare worker with PCR-confirmed SARS-CoV-2 infection or an uninfected control (not recorded which). The genes are TRBV3-1 and TRBJ2-7; D not resolved. The CDR3 is CASSPVLGQFEQYF. CDR3 DNA sequence: TGTGCCAGCAGCCCCGTCTTGGGCCAGTTCGAGCAGTACTTC.